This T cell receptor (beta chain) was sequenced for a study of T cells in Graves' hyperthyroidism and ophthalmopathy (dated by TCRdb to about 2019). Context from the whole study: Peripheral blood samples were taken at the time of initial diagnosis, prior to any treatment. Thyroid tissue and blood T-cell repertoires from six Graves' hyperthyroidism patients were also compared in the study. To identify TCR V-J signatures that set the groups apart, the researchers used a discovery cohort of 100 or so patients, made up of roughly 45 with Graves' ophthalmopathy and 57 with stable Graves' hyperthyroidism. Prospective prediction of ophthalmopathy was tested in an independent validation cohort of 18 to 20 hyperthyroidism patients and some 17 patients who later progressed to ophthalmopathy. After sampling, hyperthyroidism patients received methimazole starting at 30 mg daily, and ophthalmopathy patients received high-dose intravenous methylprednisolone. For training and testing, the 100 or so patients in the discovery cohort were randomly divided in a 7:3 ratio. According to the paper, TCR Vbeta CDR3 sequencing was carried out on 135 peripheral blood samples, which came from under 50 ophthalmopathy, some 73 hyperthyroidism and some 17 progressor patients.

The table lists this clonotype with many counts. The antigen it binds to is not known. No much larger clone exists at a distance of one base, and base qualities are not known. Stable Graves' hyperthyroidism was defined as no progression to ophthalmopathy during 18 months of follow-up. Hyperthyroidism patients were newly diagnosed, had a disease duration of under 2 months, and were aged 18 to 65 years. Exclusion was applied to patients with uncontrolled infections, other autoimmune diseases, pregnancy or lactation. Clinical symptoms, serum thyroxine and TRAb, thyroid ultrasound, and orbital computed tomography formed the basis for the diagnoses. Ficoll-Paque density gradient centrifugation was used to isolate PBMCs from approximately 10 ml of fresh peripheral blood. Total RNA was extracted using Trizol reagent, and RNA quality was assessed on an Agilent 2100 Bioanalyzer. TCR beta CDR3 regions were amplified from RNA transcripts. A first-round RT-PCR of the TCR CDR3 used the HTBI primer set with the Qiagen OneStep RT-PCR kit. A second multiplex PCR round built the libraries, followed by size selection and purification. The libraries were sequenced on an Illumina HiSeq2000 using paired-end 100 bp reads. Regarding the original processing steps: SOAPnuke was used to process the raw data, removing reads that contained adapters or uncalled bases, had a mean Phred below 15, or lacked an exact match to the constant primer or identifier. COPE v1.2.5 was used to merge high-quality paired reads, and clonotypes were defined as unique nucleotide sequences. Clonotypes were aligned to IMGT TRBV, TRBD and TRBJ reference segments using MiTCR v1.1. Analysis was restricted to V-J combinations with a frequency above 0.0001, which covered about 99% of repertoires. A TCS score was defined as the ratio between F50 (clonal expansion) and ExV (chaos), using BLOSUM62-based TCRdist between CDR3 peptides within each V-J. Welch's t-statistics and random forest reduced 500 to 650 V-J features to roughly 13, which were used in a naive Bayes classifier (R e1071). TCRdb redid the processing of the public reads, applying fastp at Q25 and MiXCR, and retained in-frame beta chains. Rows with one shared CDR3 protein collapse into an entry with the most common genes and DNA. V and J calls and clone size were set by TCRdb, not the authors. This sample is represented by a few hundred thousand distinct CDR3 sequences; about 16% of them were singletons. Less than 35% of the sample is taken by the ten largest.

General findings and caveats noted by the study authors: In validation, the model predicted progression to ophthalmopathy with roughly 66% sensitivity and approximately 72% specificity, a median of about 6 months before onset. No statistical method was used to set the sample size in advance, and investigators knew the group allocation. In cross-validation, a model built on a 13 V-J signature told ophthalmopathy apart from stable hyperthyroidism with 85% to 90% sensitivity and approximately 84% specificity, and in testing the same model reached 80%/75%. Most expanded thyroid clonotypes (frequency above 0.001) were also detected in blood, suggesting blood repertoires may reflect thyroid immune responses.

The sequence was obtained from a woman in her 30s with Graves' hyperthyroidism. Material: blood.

The DNA sequence reads TGTGCCAGCAGACCGACCCGGACAGGGAACTATGGCTACACCTTC. Translated, this gives CASRPTRTGNYGYTF. Rearrangement joined TRBV7-2 to TRBJ1-2, with TRBD1 matching 8 junction bases. CDR1 and CDR2 are read off the germline V gene as SGHTA and FQGNSA. Unmatched junction bases come to 8, with V trimmed by 6 bases and J by 2 bases. CDR3 length: 15 amino acids, cysteine to phenylalanine. Only the CDR3 region is kept as DNA, spanning 45 bases read in frame from base 1.